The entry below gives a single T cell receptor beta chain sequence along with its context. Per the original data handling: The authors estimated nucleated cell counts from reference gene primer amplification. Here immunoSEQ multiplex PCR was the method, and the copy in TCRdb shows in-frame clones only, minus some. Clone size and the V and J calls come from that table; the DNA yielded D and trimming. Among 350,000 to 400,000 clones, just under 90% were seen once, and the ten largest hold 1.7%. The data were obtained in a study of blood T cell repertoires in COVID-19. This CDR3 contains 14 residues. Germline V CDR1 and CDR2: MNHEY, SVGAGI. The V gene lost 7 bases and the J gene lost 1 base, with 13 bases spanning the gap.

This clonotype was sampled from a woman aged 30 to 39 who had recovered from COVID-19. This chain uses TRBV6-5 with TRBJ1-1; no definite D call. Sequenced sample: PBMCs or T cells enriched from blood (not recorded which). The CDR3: CASMADLKNTEAFF. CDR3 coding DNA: TGTGCCAGCATGGCAGATCTTAAGAACACTGAAGCTTTCTTT.